The source of this T cell receptor (beta chain) is a study of blood T cell repertoires in COVID-19. Only in-frame clones appear in the TCRdb table, and some are missing; sequencing was by immunoSEQ multiplex PCR. The table has some 200,000 clones, about 95% seen once. Germline-derived CDR1 and CDR2 are MNHEY and SMNVEV (reference sequence). The length of the CDR3 is 12 residues. V gave up 9 bases and J gave up 4 bases, with 12 bases separating them. Material: peripheral blood. J is TRBJ1-1 and V is TRBV27; D is possibly TRBD1 (6 bases). The receptor comes from a man younger than 40 with COVID-19, enrolled during active disease. In DNA form, the CDR3 reads TGTGCCAGAAAGGAAGGGGGCACTGAAGCTTTCTTT. Amino acids: CARKEGGTEAFF.